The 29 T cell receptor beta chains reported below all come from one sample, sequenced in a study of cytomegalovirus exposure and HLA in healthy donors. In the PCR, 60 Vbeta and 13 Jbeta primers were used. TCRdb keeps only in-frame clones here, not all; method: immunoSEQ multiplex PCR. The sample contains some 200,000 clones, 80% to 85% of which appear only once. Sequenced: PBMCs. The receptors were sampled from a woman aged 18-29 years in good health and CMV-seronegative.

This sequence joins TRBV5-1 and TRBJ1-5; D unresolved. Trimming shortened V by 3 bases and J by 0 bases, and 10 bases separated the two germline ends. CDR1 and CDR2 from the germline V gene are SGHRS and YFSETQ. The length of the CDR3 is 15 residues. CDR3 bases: TGCGCCAGCAGCTCCGGAGGTTCTAGCAATCAGCCCCAGCATTTT. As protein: CASSSGGSSNQPQHF.

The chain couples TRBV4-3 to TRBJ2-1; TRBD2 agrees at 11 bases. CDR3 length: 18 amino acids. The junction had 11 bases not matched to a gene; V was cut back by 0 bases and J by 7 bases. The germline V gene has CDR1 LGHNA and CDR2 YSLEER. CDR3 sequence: CASSQETLPVAGGNEQFF. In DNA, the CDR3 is TGCGCCAGCAGCCAAGAGACTTTGCCGGTAGCGGGAGGGAATGAGCAGTTCTTC.

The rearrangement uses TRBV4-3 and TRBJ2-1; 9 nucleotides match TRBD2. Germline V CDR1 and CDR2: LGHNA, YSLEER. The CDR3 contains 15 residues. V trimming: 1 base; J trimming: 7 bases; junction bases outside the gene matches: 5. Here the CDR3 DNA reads TGCGCCAGCAGCCAAGCGGCGGGAGGGAGGAATGAGCAGTTCTTC. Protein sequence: CASSQAAGGRNEQFF.

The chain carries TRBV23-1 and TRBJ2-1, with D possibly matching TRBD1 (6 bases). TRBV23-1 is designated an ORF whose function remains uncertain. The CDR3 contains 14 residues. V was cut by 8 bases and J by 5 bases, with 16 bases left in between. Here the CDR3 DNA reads TGCGCCAGCGTACACAGGGAAGAAAACAATGAGCAGTTCTTC. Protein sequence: CASVHREENNEQFF.

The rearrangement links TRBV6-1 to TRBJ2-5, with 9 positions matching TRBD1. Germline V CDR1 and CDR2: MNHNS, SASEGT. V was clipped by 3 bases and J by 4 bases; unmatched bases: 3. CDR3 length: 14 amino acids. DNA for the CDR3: TGTGCCAGCAGTGATAACAGGGGGCGAGAGACCCAGTACTTC. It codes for CASSDNRGRETQYF.

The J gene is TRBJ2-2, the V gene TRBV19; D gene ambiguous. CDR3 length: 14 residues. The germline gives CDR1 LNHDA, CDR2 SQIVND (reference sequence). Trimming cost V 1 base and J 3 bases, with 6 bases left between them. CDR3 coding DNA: TGTGCCAGTAGTATAGTGGCTTACACCGGGGAGCTGTTTTTT. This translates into CASSIVAYTGELFF. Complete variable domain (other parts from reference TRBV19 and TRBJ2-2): DGGITQSPKYLFRKEGQNVTLSCEQNLNHDAMYWYRQDPGQGLRLIYYSQIVNDFQKGDIAEGYSVSREKKESFPLTVTSAQKNPTAFYLCASSIVAYTGELFFGEGSRLTVL.

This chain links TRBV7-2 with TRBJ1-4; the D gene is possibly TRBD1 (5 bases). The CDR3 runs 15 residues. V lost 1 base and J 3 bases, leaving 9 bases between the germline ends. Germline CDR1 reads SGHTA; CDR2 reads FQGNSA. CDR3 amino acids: CASSLDQGANEKLFF. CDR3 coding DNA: TGTGCCAGCAGCTTAGACCAGGGTGCTAATGAAAAACTGTTTTTT.

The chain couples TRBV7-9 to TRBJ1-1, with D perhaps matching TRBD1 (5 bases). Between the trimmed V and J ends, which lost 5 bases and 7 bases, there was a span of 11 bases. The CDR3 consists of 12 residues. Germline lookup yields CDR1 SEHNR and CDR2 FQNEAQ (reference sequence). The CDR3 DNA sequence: TGTGCCAGCAGCCTTCAGGGCCTTGAAGCTTTCTTT. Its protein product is CASSLQGLEAFF.

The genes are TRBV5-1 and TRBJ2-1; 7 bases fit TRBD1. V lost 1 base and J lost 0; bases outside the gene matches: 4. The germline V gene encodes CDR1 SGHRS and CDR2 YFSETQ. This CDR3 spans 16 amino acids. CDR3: CASSLKGAGSYNEQFF. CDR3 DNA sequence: TGCGCCAGCAGCTTGAAGGGGGCAGGCTCCTACAATGAGCAGTTCTTC.

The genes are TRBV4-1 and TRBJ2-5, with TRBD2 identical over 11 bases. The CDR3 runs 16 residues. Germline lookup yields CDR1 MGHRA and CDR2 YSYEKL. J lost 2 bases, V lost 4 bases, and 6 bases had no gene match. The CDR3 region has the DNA TGCGCCAGCAGCCGGGGACTAGCGGCCCTACAAGAGACCCAGTACTTC. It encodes CASSRGLAALQETQYF.

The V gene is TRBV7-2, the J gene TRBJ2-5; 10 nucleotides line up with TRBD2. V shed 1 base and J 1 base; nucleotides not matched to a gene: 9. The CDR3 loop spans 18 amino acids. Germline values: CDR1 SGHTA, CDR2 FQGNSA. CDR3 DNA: TGTGCCAGCAGCTTAGTTTCTAGCGGGAGAATGGGCCAAGAGACCCAGTACTTC. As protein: CASSLVSSGRMGQETQYF. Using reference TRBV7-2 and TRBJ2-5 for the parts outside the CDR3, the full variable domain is GAGVSQSPSNKVTEKGKDVELRCDPISGHTALYWYRQSLGQGLEFLIYFQGNSAPDKSGLPSDRFSAERTGGSVSTLTIQRTQQEDSAVYLCASSLVSSGRMGQETQYFGPGTRLLVL.

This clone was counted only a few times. This CDR3 is CASSIKDSNNQPQHF. CDR3 coding DNA: TGTGCCAGTAGTATAAAGGACAGCAACAATCAGCCCCAGCATTTT. The rearrangement links TRBV19 to TRBJ1-5; D possibly corresponds to TRBD1 (6 bases). The CDR3 extends over 15 amino acids. Germline V gene data show CDR1 as LNHDA and CDR2 as SQIVND (reference sequence). Trimming removed 2 bases from V and 3 bases from J, with 11 bases in between.

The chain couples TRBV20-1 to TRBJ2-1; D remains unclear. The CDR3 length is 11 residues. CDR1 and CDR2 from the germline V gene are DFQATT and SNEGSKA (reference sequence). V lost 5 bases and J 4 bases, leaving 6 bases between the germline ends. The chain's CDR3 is CSASQYNEQFF. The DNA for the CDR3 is TGCAGTGCTTCCCAGTACAATGAGCAGTTCTTC.

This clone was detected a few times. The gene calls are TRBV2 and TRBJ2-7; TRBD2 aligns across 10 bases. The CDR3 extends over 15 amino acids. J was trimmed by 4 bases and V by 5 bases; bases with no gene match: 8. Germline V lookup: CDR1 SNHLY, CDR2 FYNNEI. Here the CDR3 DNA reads TGTGCCAGCAGTCAGAGCGGGAGGGGAGATTACGAGCAGTACGTC. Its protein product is CASSQSGRGDYEQYV.

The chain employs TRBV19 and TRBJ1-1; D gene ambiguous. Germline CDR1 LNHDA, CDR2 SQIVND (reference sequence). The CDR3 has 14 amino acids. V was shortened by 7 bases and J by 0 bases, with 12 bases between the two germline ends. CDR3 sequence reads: CASMVHSMNTEAFF. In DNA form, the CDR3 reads TGTGCCAGTATGGTACACAGCATGAACACTGAAGCTTTCTTT. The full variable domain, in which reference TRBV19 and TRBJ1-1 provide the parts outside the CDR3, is DGGITQSPKYLFRKEGQNVTLSCEQNLNHDAMYWYRQDPGQGLRLIYYSQIVNDFQKGDIAEGYSVSREKKESFPLTVTSAQKNPTAFYLCASMVHSMNTEAFFGQGTRLTVV.

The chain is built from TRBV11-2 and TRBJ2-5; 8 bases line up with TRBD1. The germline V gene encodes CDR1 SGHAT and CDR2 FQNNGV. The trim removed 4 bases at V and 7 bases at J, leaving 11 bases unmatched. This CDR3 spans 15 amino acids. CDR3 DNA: TGTGCCAGCAGCTCTTGGACAGGGCAAGAGGGGACCCAGTACTTC. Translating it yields CASSSWTGQEGTQYF.

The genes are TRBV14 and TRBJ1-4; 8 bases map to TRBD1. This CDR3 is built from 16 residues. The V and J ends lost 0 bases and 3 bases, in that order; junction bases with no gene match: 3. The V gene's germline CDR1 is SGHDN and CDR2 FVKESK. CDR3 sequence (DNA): TGTGCCAGCAGCCAAGATCCCAGGGGGCCTAATGAAAAACTGTTTTTT. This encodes CASSQDPRGPNEKLFF.

CDR3 residues: CSVSNSVYEQYF. The CDR3, as DNA: TGCAGCGTTAGTAACTCGGTCTACGAGCAGTACTTC. The chain uses TRBV29-1 and TRBJ2-5; no reliable D call. Matching the DNA end better, TRBJ2-7 makes the J call doubtful. The CDR3 totals 12 residues. CDR1 SQVTM and CDR2 ANQGSEA come from the germline V gene.

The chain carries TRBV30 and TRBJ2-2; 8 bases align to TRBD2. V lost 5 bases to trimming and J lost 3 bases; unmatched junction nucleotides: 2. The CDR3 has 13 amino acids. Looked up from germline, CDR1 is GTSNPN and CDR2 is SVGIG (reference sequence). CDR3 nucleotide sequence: TGTGCCTGGCCGGGGGGGGACACCGGGGAGCTGTTTTTT. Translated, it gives CAWPGGDTGELFF.

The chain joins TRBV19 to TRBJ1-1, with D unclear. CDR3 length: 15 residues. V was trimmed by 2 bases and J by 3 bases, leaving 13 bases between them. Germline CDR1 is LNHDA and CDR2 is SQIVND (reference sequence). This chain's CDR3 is CASSIISGGDTEAFF. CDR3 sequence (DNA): TGTGCCAGTAGTATAATAAGCGGCGGGGACACTGAAGCTTTCTTT. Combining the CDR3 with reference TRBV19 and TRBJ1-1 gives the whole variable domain DGGITQSPKYLFRKEGQNVTLSCEQNLNHDAMYWYRQDPGQGLRLIYYSQIVNDFQKGDIAEGYSVSREKKESFPLTVTSAQKNPTAFYLCASSIISGGDTEAFFGQGTRLTVV.

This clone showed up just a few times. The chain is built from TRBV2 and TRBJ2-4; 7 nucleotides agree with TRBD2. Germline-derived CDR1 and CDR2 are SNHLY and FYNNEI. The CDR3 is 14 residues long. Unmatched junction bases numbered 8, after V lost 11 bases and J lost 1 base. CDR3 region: CAAQGGEAKNIQYF. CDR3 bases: TGTGCCGCTCAGGGAGGGGAGGCCAAAAACATTCAGTACTTC. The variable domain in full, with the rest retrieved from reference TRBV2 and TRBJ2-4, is EPEVTQTPSHQVTQMGQEVILRCVPISNHLYFYWYRQILGQKVEFLVSFYNNEISEKSEIFDDQFSVERPDGSNFTLKIRSTKLEDSAMYFCAAQGGEAKNIQYFGAGTRLSVL.

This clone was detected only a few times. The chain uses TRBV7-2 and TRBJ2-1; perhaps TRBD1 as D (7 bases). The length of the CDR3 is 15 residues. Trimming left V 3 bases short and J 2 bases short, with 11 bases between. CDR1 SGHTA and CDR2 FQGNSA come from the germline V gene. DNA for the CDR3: TGTGCCAGCAGCTTCGACAGGGAGGCCTACAATGAGCAGTTCTTC. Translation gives CASSFDREAYNEQFF.

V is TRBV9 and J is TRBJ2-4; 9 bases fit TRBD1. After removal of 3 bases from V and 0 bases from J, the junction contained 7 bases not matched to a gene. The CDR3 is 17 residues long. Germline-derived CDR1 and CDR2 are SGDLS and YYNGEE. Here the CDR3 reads CASSEGQGSVAKNIQYF. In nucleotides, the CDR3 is TGTGCCAGCAGCGAAGGACAGGGGTCGGTAGCCAAAAACATTCAGTACTTC.

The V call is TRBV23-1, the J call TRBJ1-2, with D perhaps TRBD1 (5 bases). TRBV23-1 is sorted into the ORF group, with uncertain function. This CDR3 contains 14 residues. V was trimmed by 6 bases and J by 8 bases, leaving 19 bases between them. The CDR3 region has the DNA TGCGCCAGCAGATCAGGTAGGACAAGAAACGGCTACACCTTC. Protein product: CASRSGRTRNGYTF.

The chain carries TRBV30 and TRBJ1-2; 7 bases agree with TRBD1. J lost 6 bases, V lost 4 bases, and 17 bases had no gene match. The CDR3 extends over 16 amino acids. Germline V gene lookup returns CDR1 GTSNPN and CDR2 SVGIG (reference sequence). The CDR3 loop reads CAWNALMTGSADGYTF. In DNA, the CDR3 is TGTGCCTGGAATGCTCTTATGACAGGGAGTGCGGATGGCTACACCTTC.

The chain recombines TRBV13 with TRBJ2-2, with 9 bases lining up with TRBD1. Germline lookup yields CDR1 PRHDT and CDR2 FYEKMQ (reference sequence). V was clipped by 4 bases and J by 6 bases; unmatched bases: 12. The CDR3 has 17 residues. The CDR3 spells CASSSLPGQGYAGELFF. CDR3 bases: TGTGCCAGCAGCTCCTTACCGGGACAGGGTTACGCCGGGGAGCTGTTTTTT.

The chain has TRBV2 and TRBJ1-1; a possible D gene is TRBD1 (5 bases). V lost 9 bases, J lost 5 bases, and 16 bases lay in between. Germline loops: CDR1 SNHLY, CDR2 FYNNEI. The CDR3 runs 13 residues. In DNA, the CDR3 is TGTGCCAGAAGCGGGGCTCAGGATACTGAAGCTTTCTTT. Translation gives CARSGAQDTEAFF.

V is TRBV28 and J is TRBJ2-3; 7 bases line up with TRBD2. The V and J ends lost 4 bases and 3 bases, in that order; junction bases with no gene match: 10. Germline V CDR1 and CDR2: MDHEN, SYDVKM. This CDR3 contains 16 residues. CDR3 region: CASSSAVAGVTDTQYF. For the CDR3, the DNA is TGTGCCAGCAGTTCCGCAGTTGCGGGAGTTACAGATACGCAGTATTTT.

In DNA, the CDR3 is TGTGCCAGCAGGCGGACGGACAGGGCCTACGAGCAGTACTTC. Protein product: CASRRTDRAYEQYF. The chain joins TRBV28 to TRBJ2-7, with 8 bases fitting TRBD1. The V gene's germline CDR1 is MDHEN and CDR2 SYDVKM. V dropped 6 bases and J dropped 2; count of bases not matched to a gene: 6. CDR3 length equals 14 residues.